The entry below describes one T cell receptor beta chain. Its antigen remains unknown. This sample is drawn from a study of a mutant IDH1 vaccine in newly diagnosed glioma. The data were produced by immunoSEQ multiplex PCR, yet TCRdb's version contains in-frame clones alone and is incomplete. Among tens of thousands of clones listed, around 84% were seen once. Time point indicated: week 35, safety follow-up. Each dose delivered 300 ug of mutant IDH1 20-mer peptide subcutaneously with imiquimod. In weeks 1, 3, 5, 7, 11, 15, 19 and 23, patients were immunized, eight times in all. This CDR3 comprises 13 residues. V was trimmed by 3 bases and J by 7 bases, leaving 13 bases between them. The germline V gene encodes CDR1 LNHNV and CDR2 YYDKDF (reference sequence).

The chain links TRBV15 to TRBJ2-7, with D perhaps matching TRBD1 (6 bases). The sequence came from a woman aged 18-29 years with glioma. Here the sequenced sample was PBMCs, taken from a glioma patient whose treatment included an IDH1 peptide vaccine. The CDR3 loop is CATSRVLGGEQYF. For the CDR3, the DNA is TGTGCCACCAGCAGGGTGCTAGGGGGAGAGCAGTACTTC.